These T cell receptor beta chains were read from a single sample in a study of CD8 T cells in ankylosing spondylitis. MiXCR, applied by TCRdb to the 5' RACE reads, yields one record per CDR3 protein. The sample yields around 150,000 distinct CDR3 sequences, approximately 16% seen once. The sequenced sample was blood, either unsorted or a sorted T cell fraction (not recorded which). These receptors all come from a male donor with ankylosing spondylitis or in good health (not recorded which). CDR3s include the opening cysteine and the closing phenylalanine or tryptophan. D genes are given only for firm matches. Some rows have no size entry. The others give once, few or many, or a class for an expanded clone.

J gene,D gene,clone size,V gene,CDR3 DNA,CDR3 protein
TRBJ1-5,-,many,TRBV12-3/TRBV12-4,TGTGCCAGCAAACCGGGCTCGGTGAGGGATTGTTTT,CASKPGSVRDCF
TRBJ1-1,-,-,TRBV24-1,TGTGCCGCCGCAGGGGTTCGTCTGGACACTGAAGCTTTCTTT,CAAAGVRLDTEAFF
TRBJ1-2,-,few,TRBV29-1,TGCAGCGTTGGAGGCTACACCTTC,CSVGGYTF
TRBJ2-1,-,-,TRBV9,TGTGCCAGCAGCGTTGGGGGACACAACTCCTACAATGAGCAGTTCTTC,CASSVGGHNSYNEQFF
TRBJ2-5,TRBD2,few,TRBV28,TGTGCCAGCAGTTTAGTTGGACTAGCGGGAGAGAAGGAGACCCAGTACTTC,CASSLVGLAGEKETQYF
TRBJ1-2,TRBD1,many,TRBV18,TGTGCCAGCTCACCAATGACAGGGAGGGATGGCTACACCTTC,CASSPMTGRDGYTF
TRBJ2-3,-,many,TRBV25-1,TGTGCCAGCAGTGATCTAGCCCAGATCACAGATACGCAGTATTTT,CASSDLAQITDTQYF
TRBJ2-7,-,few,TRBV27,TGTGCCAGCAGTTTATTCACGGGGGAATACGAGCAGTACTTC,CASSLFTGEYEQYF
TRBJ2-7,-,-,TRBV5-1,TGCGCCAGCAGCCCCGTGGACCAGATGGGCGAGCAGTACTTC,CASSPVDQMGEQYF
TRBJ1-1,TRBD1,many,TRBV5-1,TGCGCCAGCAGCTACGGACAGGGAAACACTGAAGCTTTCTTT,CASSYGQGNTEAFF
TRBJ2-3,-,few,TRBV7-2,TGTGCCAGCAGCTCTCTGCAATTCACAGATACGCAGTATTTT,CASSSLQFTDTQYF
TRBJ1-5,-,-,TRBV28,TGTGCCAGCAGTTGGTCAGGGAACAATCAGCCCCAGCATTTT,CASSWSGNNQPQHF
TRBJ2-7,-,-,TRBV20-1,TGCAGTGCTGGCACCGGGACTGTCTCCTTC,CSAGTGTVSF
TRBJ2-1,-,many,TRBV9,TGTGCCAGCAGCGAATGGGGGGAGGCCTACAATGAGCAGTTCTTC,CASSEWGEAYNEQFF
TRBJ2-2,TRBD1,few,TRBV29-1,TGCAGCGCCACAGGGGATTTCACCGGGGAGCTGTTTTTT,CSATGDFTGELFF